Listed below are T cell receptor beta chains from one sample, sequenced in a study of T-cell memory formation after mild COVID-19. TCRdb used MiXCR to reprocess the 5' RACE reads, holding one entry per CDR3 protein. The sample contains under 110,000 distinct CDR3 sequences, approximately 13% of which appear only once. The sample taken for sequencing was PBMCs or a T cell subset sorted from them (not recorded which). Receptors originate from an adult woman who had mild COVID-19 (a few samples of this study predate the infection). Cell type and time point are not known. The CDR3 runs from the conserved cysteine through the conserved F or W. Each record gives: CDR3 protein, CDR3 DNA, J gene, V gene, clone size, D gene. A D gene is named only where the DNA matches it firmly. Size is stated for part of the rows, as once, few or many counts, or as a class when the clone is expanded.

cdr3_aa: CATSDTSGLTDTQYF
cdr3_nt: TGTGCCACCAGTGATACTAGCGGCCTCACAGATACGCAGTATTTT
j_call: TRBJ2-3
v_call: TRBV24-1
clone_size: -
d_call: TRBD2

cdr3_aa: CASSGTGPTDTQYF
cdr3_nt: TGTGCCAGCAGTGGGACAGGGCCCACAGATACGCAGTATTTT
j_call: TRBJ2-3
v_call: TRBV12-3/TRBV12-4
clone_size: -
d_call: TRBD1

cdr3_aa: CAARRIAGDEQYF
cdr3_nt: TGTGCCGCGAGGAGGATAGCCGGAGACGAGCAGTACTTC
j_call: TRBJ2-7
v_call: TRBV7-9
clone_size: -
d_call: -

cdr3_aa: CASNLAESYNEQFF
cdr3_nt: TGTGCCAGCAACTTAGCGGAATCCTACAATGAGCAGTTCTTC
j_call: TRBJ2-1
v_call: TRBV9
clone_size: -
d_call: -

cdr3_aa: CASSRGSSGDYEQYF
cdr3_nt: TGCGCCAGCAGCCGTGGGTCTAGCGGGGACTACGAGCAGTACTTC
j_call: TRBJ2-7
v_call: TRBV5-1
clone_size: -
d_call: TRBD2

cdr3_aa: CSARDRWAGGSYEQYF
cdr3_nt: TGCAGTGCTAGAGATAGATGGGCAGGGGGCTCGTACGAGCAGTACTTC
j_call: TRBJ2-7
v_call: TRBV20-1
clone_size: few
d_call: TRBD1

cdr3_aa: CASSLAGRTDTQYF
cdr3_nt: TGTGCCAGCAGCTTGGCGGGACGCACAGATACGCAGTATTTT
j_call: TRBJ2-3
v_call: TRBV5-6
clone_size: -
d_call: -

cdr3_aa: CASSQTMNLSPNEQFF
cdr3_nt: TGTGCCAGCAGCCAGACGATGAACCTGAGCCCAAATGAGCAGTTCTTC
j_call: TRBJ2-1
v_call: TRBV3-1
clone_size: few
d_call: -

cdr3_aa: CASSQDKTAGNTIYF
cdr3_nt: TGCGCCAGCAGCCAAGATAAGACAGCGGGAAACACCATATATTTT
j_call: TRBJ1-3
v_call: TRBV4-1
clone_size: -
d_call: -

cdr3_aa: CASSQRGPGETQYF
cdr3_nt: TGCGCCAGCAGCCAACGTGGGCCGGGGGAGACCCAGTACTTC
j_call: TRBJ2-5
v_call: TRBV4-3
clone_size: many
d_call: -

cdr3_aa: CASSELRSGNTGELFF
cdr3_nt: TGTGCCAGCAGTGAATTGAGGTCAGGAAACACCGGGGAGCTGTTTTTT
j_call: TRBJ2-2
v_call: TRBV6-1
clone_size: few
d_call: -

cdr3_aa: CSGHGALEQFF
cdr3_nt: TGCAGCGGACACGGCGCCCTTGAGCAGTTCTTC
j_call: TRBJ2-1
v_call: TRBV29-1
clone_size: -
d_call: -

cdr3_aa: CASSVVSAGGPETQYF
cdr3_nt: TGTGCCAGCAGCGTAGTGTCAGCGGGGGGCCCCGAGACCCAGTACTTC
j_call: TRBJ2-5
v_call: TRBV9
clone_size: few
d_call: TRBD2

cdr3_aa: CSAREGWWGYNEQFF
cdr3_nt: TGCAGTGCTAGAGAAGGGTGGTGGGGTTACAATGAGCAGTTCTTC
j_call: TRBJ2-1
v_call: TRBV20-1
clone_size: -
d_call: -

cdr3_aa: CASSSVGPGYGYTF
cdr3_nt: TGTGCCAGCAGTTCTGTGGGCCCAGGCTACGGCTACACCTTC
j_call: TRBJ1-2
v_call: TRBV12-3/TRBV12-4
clone_size: few
d_call: -

cdr3_aa: CAAPGGVKNTEAFF
cdr3_nt: TGTGCCGCCCCCGGCGGGGTTAAGAACACTGAAGCTTTCTTT
j_call: TRBJ1-1
v_call: TRBV30
clone_size: few
d_call: -

cdr3_aa: CASSLEGQGETEAFF
cdr3_nt: TGTGCCAGCAGCTTAGAGGGACAGGGAGAGACTGAAGCTTTCTTT
j_call: TRBJ1-1
v_call: TRBV13
clone_size: -
d_call: TRBD1

cdr3_aa: CASMVTGTANNEQFF
cdr3_nt: TGTGCCAGCATGGTAACCGGGACAGCTAACAATGAGCAGTTCTTC
j_call: TRBJ2-1
v_call: TRBV7-8
clone_size: -
d_call: TRBD1

cdr3_aa: CATSDVAAGEYTGELFF
cdr3_nt: TGTGCCACCAGTGATGTGGCAGCGGGGGAATACACCGGGGAGCTGTTTTTT
j_call: TRBJ2-2
v_call: TRBV24-1
clone_size: few
d_call: TRBD2

cdr3_aa: CASISRDGTQYF
cdr3_nt: TGTGCCAGCATCTCCCGTGACGGGACCCAGTACTTC
j_call: TRBJ2-5
v_call: TRBV2
clone_size: -
d_call: -

cdr3_aa: CSVESGGANTGELFF
cdr3_nt: TGCAGCGTTGAATCGGGGGGAGCGAACACCGGGGAGCTGTTTTTT
j_call: TRBJ2-2
v_call: TRBV29-1
clone_size: -
d_call: TRBD2

cdr3_aa: CASSTSGYNEQFF
cdr3_nt: TGTGCCAGCAGTACTAGCGGATACAATGAGCAGTTCTTC
j_call: TRBJ2-1
v_call: TRBV12-3/TRBV12-4
clone_size: few
d_call: TRBD2

cdr3_aa: CSASRTAYQETQYF
cdr3_nt: TGCAGTGCTAGCAGAACAGCGTACCAAGAGACCCAGTACTTC
j_call: TRBJ2-5
v_call: TRBV20-1
clone_size: -
d_call: -

cdr3_aa: CASSQDLLGSGNTDTQYF
cdr3_nt: TGTGCCAGCAGCCAAGACCTCCTGGGCAGCGGGAACACAGATACGCAGTATTTT
j_call: TRBJ2-3
v_call: TRBV4-2
clone_size: many
d_call: TRBD2

cdr3_aa: CASSLENIQYF
cdr3_nt: TGCGCCAGCAGCTTAGAGAACATTCAGTACTTC
j_call: TRBJ2-4
v_call: TRBV5-1
clone_size: -
d_call: -

cdr3_aa: CASSFPTSGFDTQYF
cdr3_nt: TGTGCCAGCAGCTTCCCGACTAGCGGATTCGATACGCAGTATTTT
j_call: TRBJ2-3
v_call: TRBV7-9
clone_size: many
d_call: TRBD2

cdr3_aa: CSAKRSGDYNEQFF
cdr3_nt: TGCAGTGCCAAGCGTAGCGGAGACTACAATGAGCAGTTCTTC
j_call: TRBJ2-1
v_call: TRBV20-1
clone_size: -
d_call: -

cdr3_aa: CASSGIGYEQYF
cdr3_nt: TGTGCCAGCAGTGGGATCGGTTACGAGCAGTACTTC
j_call: TRBJ2-7
v_call: TRBV25-1
clone_size: -
d_call: -

cdr3_aa: CATSRDVGGNYGYTF
cdr3_nt: TGTGCCACCAGCAGAGATGTAGGGGGAAACTATGGCTACACCTTC
j_call: TRBJ1-2
v_call: TRBV15
clone_size: few
d_call: -

cdr3_aa: CASSPGTAGANVLTF
cdr3_nt: TGTGCCAGCAGTCCGGGGACCGCTGGGGCCAACGTCCTGACTTTC
j_call: TRBJ2-6
v_call: TRBV27
clone_size: few
d_call: -

cdr3_aa: CASSQEIAAAYEQYF
cdr3_nt: TGTGCCAGCAGCCAAGAAATAGCGGCCGCCTACGAGCAGTACTTC
j_call: TRBJ2-7
v_call: TRBV3-1
clone_size: many
d_call: -

cdr3_aa: CSARDGAGTSTDTQYF
cdr3_nt: TGCAGTGCTAGAGATGGGGCGGGGACCAGCACAGATACGCAGTATTTT
j_call: TRBJ2-3
v_call: TRBV20-1
clone_size: many
d_call: -

cdr3_aa: CASSHKLASTDTQYF
cdr3_nt: TGTGCCAGCAGCCACAAACTAGCGAGCACAGATACGCAGTATTTT
j_call: TRBJ2-3
v_call: TRBV3-1
clone_size: -
d_call: TRBD2

cdr3_aa: CASSLVGSRGAESSTDTQYF
cdr3_nt: TGCGCCAGCAGCTTGGTTGGATCGCGGGGGGCCGAATCGTCCACAGATACGCAGTATTTT
j_call: TRBJ2-3
v_call: TRBV5-1
clone_size: few
d_call: TRBD2

cdr3_aa: CASSQATLGQETQYF
cdr3_nt: TGCGCCAGCAGCCAAGCTACCCTAGGACAAGAGACCCAGTACTTC
j_call: TRBJ2-5
v_call: TRBV4-1
clone_size: -
d_call: -

cdr3_aa: CASSHQGPTEAFF
cdr3_nt: TGCGCCAGCAGCCATCAGGGACCCACTGAAGCTTTCTTT
j_call: TRBJ1-1
v_call: TRBV4-1
clone_size: -
d_call: -

cdr3_aa: CSAYLTGLAGKYEQYF
cdr3_nt: TGCAGTGCCTATCTAACCGGACTAGCGGGAAAATACGAGCAGTACTTC
j_call: TRBJ2-7
v_call: TRBV20-1
clone_size: many
d_call: TRBD2

cdr3_aa: CASSTGTGGNEQFF
cdr3_nt: TGTGCCAGTTCCACCGGGACAGGGGGTAATGAGCAGTTCTTC
j_call: TRBJ2-1
v_call: TRBV2
clone_size: few
d_call: TRBD1

cdr3_aa: CASSSPGTLETYEQYF
cdr3_nt: TGTGCCAGCAGTTCCCCCGGGACTCTGGAGACCTACGAGCAGTACTTC
j_call: TRBJ2-7
v_call: TRBV27
clone_size: -
d_call: -

cdr3_aa: CASSYSYDRAGYGYTF
cdr3_nt: TGTGCCAGCAGTTACTCTTATGACAGGGCGGGCTATGGCTACACCTTC
j_call: TRBJ1-2
v_call: TRBV6-5
clone_size: -
d_call: TRBD1

cdr3_aa: CSVVAGSTGELFF
cdr3_nt: TGCAGCGTTGTGGCCGGATCCACCGGGGAGCTGTTTTTT
j_call: TRBJ2-2
v_call: TRBV29-1
clone_size: few
d_call: -

cdr3_aa: CASSPGLAGYGSTDTQYF
cdr3_nt: TGCGCCAGCAGCCCCGGACTAGCGGGATATGGAAGCACAGATACGCAGTATTTT
j_call: TRBJ2-3
v_call: TRBV5-1
clone_size: few
d_call: TRBD2

cdr3_aa: CASSAGTIQAFF
cdr3_nt: TGTGCCAGCAGCGCTGGGACAATCCAAGCTTTCTTT
j_call: TRBJ1-1
v_call: TRBV5-6
clone_size: few
d_call: -

cdr3_aa: CASSVLGADTQYF
cdr3_nt: TGTGCCAGCAGTGTCTTGGGGGCAGATACGCAGTATTTT
j_call: TRBJ2-3
v_call: TRBV12-3/TRBV12-4
clone_size: few
d_call: -

cdr3_aa: CASSLSQGWRETQYF
cdr3_nt: TGTGCCAGCAGCTTAAGTCAGGGTTGGCGGGAGACCCAGTACTTC
j_call: TRBJ2-5
v_call: TRBV7-8
clone_size: -
d_call: -

cdr3_aa: CASSGVGGTDTQYF
cdr3_nt: TGTGCCAGCAGTGGGGTGGGGGGCACAGATACGCAGTATTTT
j_call: TRBJ2-3
v_call: TRBV12-3/TRBV12-4
clone_size: -
d_call: -

cdr3_aa: CVGRVSSYEQYF
cdr3_nt: TGTGTGGGACGAGTTAGCTCCTACGAGCAGTACTTC
j_call: TRBJ2-7
v_call: TRBV30
clone_size: few
d_call: -

cdr3_aa: CASSLIGTSGANVLTF
cdr3_nt: TGCGCCAGCAGCCTCATAGGGACCTCTGGGGCCAACGTCCTGACTTTC
j_call: TRBJ2-6
v_call: TRBV4-3
clone_size: few
d_call: -

cdr3_aa: CASSFGVNQPQHF
cdr3_nt: TGCGCCAGCAGCTTCGGGGTAAATCAGCCCCAGCATTTT
j_call: TRBJ1-5
v_call: TRBV5-1
clone_size: few
d_call: -

cdr3_aa: CATSDTSEVMETQYF
cdr3_nt: TGTGCCACCAGTGATACCTCCGAAGTAATGGAGACCCAGTACTTC
j_call: TRBJ2-5
v_call: TRBV24-1
clone_size: -
d_call: -

cdr3_aa: CSVDEQGMYNEQFF
cdr3_nt: TGCAGCGTTGACGAGCAGGGGATGTACAATGAGCAGTTCTTC
j_call: TRBJ2-1
v_call: TRBV29-1
clone_size: few
d_call: -

cdr3_aa: CASSYLGLASYNEQFF
cdr3_nt: TGTGCCAGCAGTTACCTTGGACTAGCGTCATACAATGAGCAGTTCTTC
j_call: TRBJ2-1
v_call: TRBV6-5
clone_size: few
d_call: TRBD2